This T cell receptor beta chain was sequenced in a study of spatial heterogeneity in lung cancer. Study information: Compared with alpha-chain sequences, beta-chain sequences were consistently detected in greater numbers. Study outcomes and limitations: Among blood samples, ubiquitous expanded tumor TCRs appeared more at resection than at follow-up.

Time point noted: sample taken at primary tumor resection. Material for sequencing was whole RNA from tumor, nontumor lung or frozen PBMC, left unsorted. Samples were obtained from some 70 donors, all untreated early-stage non-small cell lung cancer patients. Each TCR cDNA molecule bore a unique molecular identifier. TCRdb re-derived calls from the 5' RACE reads in MiXCR, one entry per CDR3 protein. Among about 27,000 distinct CDR3 sequences, 6.9% were seen once, and the ten largest hold more than 13%. This clonotype was seen at least ten times. Antigen specificity is unknown. This CDR3 contains 15 residues. Germline CDR1 DFQATT, CDR2 SNEGSKA (reference sequence). V lost 0 bases, J lost 3 bases, and 6 bases stayed unmatched.

This sequence was found in a male donor with early-stage non-small cell lung cancer. This chain links TRBV20-1 with TRBJ2-7, with 9 bases identical to TRBD2. Material: PBMCs, obtained at surgery. CDR3 nucleotide sequence: TGCAGTGCTAGAGATCCTAGCGGGGATTTCTACGAGCAGTACTTC. Translated: CSARDPSGDFYEQYF.